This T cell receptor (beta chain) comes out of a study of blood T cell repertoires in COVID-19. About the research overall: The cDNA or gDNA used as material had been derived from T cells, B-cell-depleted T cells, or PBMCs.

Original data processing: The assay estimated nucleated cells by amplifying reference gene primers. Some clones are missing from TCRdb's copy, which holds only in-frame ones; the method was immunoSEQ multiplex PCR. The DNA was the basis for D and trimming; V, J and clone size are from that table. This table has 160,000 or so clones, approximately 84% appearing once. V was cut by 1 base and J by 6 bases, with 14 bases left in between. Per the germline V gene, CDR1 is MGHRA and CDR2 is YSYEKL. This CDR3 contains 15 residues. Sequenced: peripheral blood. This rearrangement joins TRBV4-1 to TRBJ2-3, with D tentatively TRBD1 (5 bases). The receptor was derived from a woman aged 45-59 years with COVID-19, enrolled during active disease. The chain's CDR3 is CASSQGDSPGDTQYF. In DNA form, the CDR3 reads TGCGCCAGCAGCCAAGGTGACAGCCCGGGCGATACGCAGTATTTT.